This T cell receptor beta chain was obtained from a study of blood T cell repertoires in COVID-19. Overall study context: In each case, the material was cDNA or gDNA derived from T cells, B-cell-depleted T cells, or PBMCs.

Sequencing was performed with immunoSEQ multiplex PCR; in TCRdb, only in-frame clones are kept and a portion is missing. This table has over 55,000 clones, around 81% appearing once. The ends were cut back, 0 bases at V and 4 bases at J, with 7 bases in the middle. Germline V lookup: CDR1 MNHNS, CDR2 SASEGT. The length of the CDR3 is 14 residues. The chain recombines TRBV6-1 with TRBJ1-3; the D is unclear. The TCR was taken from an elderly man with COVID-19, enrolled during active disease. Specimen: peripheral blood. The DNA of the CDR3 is TGTGCCAGCAGTGAAGCCCTAAGCGGAAACACCATATATTTT. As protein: CASSEALSGNTIYF.